The next 13 T cell receptor beta chains were all read from a single sample in a study of blood T cell repertoires in COVID-19. Sequencing was performed with immunoSEQ multiplex PCR; in TCRdb, only in-frame clones are kept and a portion is missing. The sample has some 100,000 clones; just under 90% are singletons. Sequencing was performed on peripheral blood. These receptors originate from a human donor in a cohort sampled during active COVID-19.

The chain combines TRBV10-2 with TRBJ2-1, with TRBD2 matching 11 bases. The CDR3 sequence is 19 residues long. The trim removed 4 bases at V and 5 bases at J, leaving 16 bases unmatched. CDR1 WSHSY and CDR2 SAAADI come from the germline V gene. The CDR3 spells CASSVWASGRSTRNNEQFF. CDR3 nucleotides: TGCGCCAGCAGTGTTTGGGCTAGCGGGAGGTCTACCAGAAACAATGAGCAGTTCTTC.

The chain is built from TRBV7-3 and TRBJ2-1; 11 nucleotides line up with TRBD2. Germline V gene lookup returns CDR1 SGHTA and CDR2 FQGTGA. The CDR3 extends over 14 amino acids. The trim removed 3 bases at V and 7 bases at J, leaving 2 bases unmatched. This CDR3 is CASSFGTSGNEQFF. CDR3 nucleotides: TGTGCCAGCAGCTTCGGGACTAGCGGTAATGAGCAGTTCTTC.

The rearrangement joins TRBV19 to TRBJ1-4, with 11 bases that match TRBD1. The CDR3 totals 14 residues. Germline CDR1 reads LNHDA; CDR2 reads SQIVND (reference sequence). V dropped 3 bases and J dropped 7; count of bases not matched to a gene: 1. The CDR3 reads CASSIGTGGEKLFF. The CDR3 coding sequence is TGTGCCAGTAGTATTGGGACAGGGGGTGAAAAACTGTTTTTT.

The V call is TRBV5-8, the J call TRBJ1-2, with D possibly matching TRBD1 (6 bases). Germline assignment: CDR1 SGHTS and CDR2 YDEGEE. The CDR3 has 15 residues. V was shortened by 2 bases and J by 1 base, with 12 bases between the two germline ends. CDR3 DNA sequence: TGTGCCAGCAGCTTTGGTGGGGGCATTAACTATGGCTACACCTTC. Translation: CASSFGGGINYGYTF.

This sequence joins TRBV9 and TRBJ2-7, with D unclear. Germline V gene lookup returns CDR1 SGDLS and CDR2 YYNGEE. Trimming removed 3 bases at V and 2 bases at J, with 9 bases between. The CDR3 consists of 13 residues. CDR3 sequence reads: CASSGGTPYEQYF. In DNA form, the CDR3 reads TGTGCCAGCAGCGGCGGAACCCCCTACGAGCAGTACTTC. Supplemented by reference TRBV9 and TRBJ2-7, the full variable domain reads DSGVTQTPKHLITATGQRVTLRCSPRSGDLSVYWYQQSLDQGLQFLIQYYNGEERAKGNILERFSAQQFPDLHSELNLSSLELGDSALYFCASSGGTPYEQYFGPGTRLTVT.

The genes are TRBV12-3 or TRBV12-4 and TRBJ1-5; no definite D call. The CDR3 has 12 amino acids. V was cut by 5 bases and J by 0 bases, with 2 bases left in between. The CDR3 sequence is CASSRSNQPQHF. In DNA, the CDR3 is TGTGCCAGCAGTCGTAGCAATCAGCCCCAGCATTTT.

The chain joins TRBV5-6 to TRBJ2-1; TRBD2 aligns across 7 bases. The V gene end was trimmed by 3 bases and the J gene end by 6 bases; junction bases not matched to a gene: 9. This CDR3 is built from 15 residues. CDR1 is SGHDT, CDR2 YYEEEE, per germline. CDR3 sequence reads: CASSSPGLTGNEQFF. CDR3 coding DNA: TGTGCCAGCAGCTCCCCGGGACTAACGGGCAATGAGCAGTTCTTC.

This clone is a singleton in its sample. The CDR3: CATSELGLAGGSHNEQFF. The CDR3 bases are TGTGCCACCAGTGAACTCGGGCTAGCGGGGGGCTCGCACAATGAGCAGTTCTTC. The J gene is TRBJ2-1, the V gene TRBV24-1; 11 bases line up with TRBD2. With V trimmed by 4 bases and J by 5 bases, 12 bases remained unmatched. This CDR3 spans 18 amino acids. Germline lookup yields CDR1 KGHDR and CDR2 SFDVKD.

The chain uses TRBV19 and TRBJ1-3; D unresolved. Trimming stripped 5 bases from V and 2 bases from J, with 10 bases between. Germline CDR1 LNHDA, CDR2 SQIVND (reference sequence). The CDR3 totals 14 residues. The CDR3 is CASSGLVPGNTIYF. Here the CDR3 DNA reads TGTGCCAGTAGTGGCCTGGTCCCTGGAAACACCATATATTTT.

The rearrangement uses TRBV5-6 and TRBJ1-2, with 8 bases identical to TRBD1. This CDR3 is built from 14 residues. CDR1 and CDR2 from the germline V gene are SGHDT and YYEEEE. V shed 4 bases and J 4 bases; nucleotides not matched to a gene: 6. CDR3 bases: TGTGCCAGCAGCGACTCAGGGGGCATCTATGGCTACACCTTC. It encodes CASSDSGGIYGYTF.

The chain carries TRBV5-1 and TRBJ2-3; possible D gene TRBD2, 5 bases. Germline CDR1 SGHRS, CDR2 YFSETQ. This CDR3 has 15 amino acids. Trimming took off 0 bases at V and 2 bases at J, with 10 bases between the two ends. CDR3: CASSLARTYTDTQYF. In DNA, the CDR3 is TGCGCCAGCAGCTTGGCTAGGACTTACACAGATACGCAGTATTTT.

This rearrangement joins TRBV5-7 to TRBJ1-2, with D perhaps TRBD1 (6 bases). TRBV5-7 is recorded as an ORF, its role being uncertain. The CDR3 has 13 amino acids. The V end was cut by 4 bases, the J end by 6 bases, with 13 bases between. The CDR3 DNA is TGTGCCAGCAGCAAACGGACAGCCGATGGCTACACCTTC. It translates to CASSKRTADGYTF.

This clone was seen only once. This sequence joins TRBV6-6 and TRBJ1-3; D not resolved. CDR1 is MNHNY, CDR2 SVGAGI, per germline (reference sequence). The length of the CDR3 is 14 residues. V lost 7 bases and J 4 bases, leaving 14 bases between the germline ends. In DNA, the CDR3 is TGTGCCAGCACCCCCCTAGAAAAAGGAAACACCATATATTTT. This gives the protein CASTPLEKGNTIYF.